Below, one TCR beta chain is given with its context. Its antigen is not known. Only in-frame clones appear in the TCRdb table, and some are missing; sequencing was by immunoSEQ multiplex PCR. Among 3,500 to 4,000 clones, less than 40% were seen once, and the ten largest hold approximately 7.1%. The germline V and J ends were trimmed by 4 bases and 0 bases, with 8 bases remaining between them. This CDR3 is 14 amino acids long. CDR1 is WSHSY and CDR2 is SAAADI in the germline V gene. This sample is drawn from a study of T cells in localized non-small cell lung cancer. Study-wide points: When the top 100 tumor clones were examined, a median approximately 59 of them also appeared in the adjacent lung, which was paired and uninvolved.

The sequences come from normal lung tissue next to the tumor, collected before any cancer treatment. V is TRBV10-2 and J is TRBJ2-3; possible D gene TRBD2, 5 bases. The TCR originated in a woman aged 35 to 70 with stage I lung adenocarcinoma. CDR3 residues: CASSVGGSTDTQYF. CDR3 coding DNA: TGCGCCAGCAGTGTTGGAGGAAGCACAGATACGCAGTATTTT.